Below are 8 T cell receptor beta chains sequenced from a single sample in a study of blood T cell repertoires in COVID-19 (dated by TCRdb to 2018 to 2020). The receptor library was made with the immunoSEQ multiplex PCR assay. TCRdb obtained this table from immuneACCESS and retained in-frame rearrangements with V and J assigned. These tables miss some clones; where compared with another copy, unresolved V genes account for less than half of the shortfall, and the remainder is unexplained. Within this sample are over 200,000 clones, with 90% of them counted one time only. The top ten clones comprise about 16% of the sample. The sequenced material came from PBMCs or T cells enriched from blood (not recorded which). All receptors derive from a man younger than 40 who had been exposed to COVID-19.

The chain couples TRBV4-3 to TRBJ2-7, with 14 bases identical to TRBD2. Germline CDR1 reads LGHNA; CDR2 reads YSLEER. V lost 4 bases to trimming and J lost 4 bases; unmatched junction nucleotides: 3. The CDR3 consists of 15 residues. The CDR3 protein is CASSPGTSGGYEQYF. In DNA form, the CDR3 reads TGCGCCAGCAGCCCCGGGACTAGCGGGGGTTACGAGCAGTACTTC.

This clone was recorded once. This chain connects TRBV27 to TRBJ2-3, with D perhaps TRBD2 (5 bases). Germline V lookup: CDR1 MNHEY, CDR2 SMNVEV (reference sequence). The CDR3 is 16 amino acids. Trimming stripped 2 bases from V and 1 base from J, with 13 bases between. CDR3 coding DNA: TGTGCCAGCAGTTTACGGCGGGTAAGAGGCACAGATACGCAGTATTTT. It translates to CASSLRRVRGTDTQYF.

The chain joins TRBV30 to TRBJ2-3; 11 nucleotides agree with TRBD2. CDR1 and CDR2 (germline): GTSNPN, SVGIG (reference sequence). This CDR3 is built from 15 residues. J lost 4 bases, V lost 4 bases, and 7 bases had no gene match. The CDR3 DNA reads as TGTGCCTGGAATCCTACTAGCGGGGGTGCAGATACGCAGTATTTT. Protein: CAWNPTSGGADTQYF.

The genes are TRBV4-3 and TRBJ1-4; 12 nucleotides align to TRBD1. Germline trimming cut 6 bases from V and 7 bases from J; bases unmatched to any gene: 9. The germline V gene encodes CDR1 LGHNA and CDR2 YSLEER. The CDR3 is made up of 16 amino acids. CDR3 coding DNA: TGCGCCAGCAGATCCGGGACAGGGGGCGGGGGTGAAAAACTGTTTTTT. Translating it yields CASRSGTGGGGEKLFF.

The chain recombines TRBV27 with TRBJ2-7; a weak D match, TRBD1 (6 bases). Trimming removed 0 bases from V and 3 bases from J, with 12 bases in between. Germline assignment: CDR1 MNHEY and CDR2 SMNVEV (reference sequence). The CDR3 is made up of 15 amino acids. The CDR3 here is CASSLSRDTYYEQYF. CDR3 in DNA: TGTGCCAGCAGTTTATCTAGGGACACATACTACGAGCAGTACTTC.

V usage is TRBV6-5 and J usage is TRBJ2-7; tentative D call: TRBD2 (5 bases). V lost 10 bases and J 2 bases, leaving 15 bases between the germline ends. This CDR3 spans 13 amino acids. CDR1 MNHEY and CDR2 SVGAGI come from the germline V gene. The CDR3 sequence is CATTPREPYEQYF. CDR3 nucleotides: TGTGCCACCACGCCCCGGGAACCCTACGAGCAGTACTTC.

V gene TRBV7-2 combines with J gene TRBJ2-7, with 7 positions matching TRBD1. Germline loops: CDR1 SGHTA, CDR2 FQGNSA. The CDR3 extends over 12 amino acids. The junction had 4 bases not matched to a gene; V was cut back by 8 bases and J by 3 bases. Written as DNA, the CDR3 is TGTGCCAGCTCCAGGGGGTTCTACGAGCAGTACTTC. As protein: CASSRGFYEQYF.

The V call is TRBV11-2, the J call TRBJ1-2, with 7 bases that match TRBD1. Germline V gene sequence: CDR1 SGHAT, CDR2 FQNNGV. This CDR3 region has 13 residues. V lost 0 bases, J lost 7 bases, and 2 bases stayed unmatched. The CDR3 DNA follows: TGTGCCAGCAGCTTAGAGGCAGGGGGTGGCTACACCTTC. It codes for CASSLEAGGGYTF.